This T cell receptor (beta chain) was retrieved from a study of CD8+ T cells in alopecia areata. This CDR3 region has 13 residues. Germline lookup yields CDR1 SGDLS and CDR2 YYNGEE. V gave up 3 bases and J gave up 6 bases, with 13 bases separating them. RNA was extracted and reverse transcribed into cDNA as the sequencing template. Profiling relied on immunoSEQ multiplex PCR, and the TCRdb table lists in-frame clones only, not all of them. This sample has some 200,000 clones; around three fifths occur once, and the top ten carry approximately 4.9%. V and J are TRBV9 and TRBJ2-7; D gene unclear. The sequence came from a human donor in good health. The sample consisted of CD8+ T cells sorted from blood. CDR3 sequence reads: CASSGGGGSEQYF. The CDR3 coding sequence is TGTGCCAGCAGCGGTGGCGGCGGCTCCGAGCAGTACTTC. The full variable domain, completed using reference TRBV9 and TRBJ2-7, is DSGVTQTPKHLITATGQRVTLRCSPRSGDLSVYWYQQSLDQGLQFLIQYYNGEERAKGNILERFSAQQFPDLHSELNLSSLELGDSALYFCASSGGGGSEQYFGPGTRLTVT.